This is a list of T cell receptor beta chains from one sample in a study of T cell changes during pregnancy in multiple sclerosis. Clones were sequenced by immunoSEQ multiplex PCR, and TCRdb holds only the in-frame ones, with some missing. The table lists about 77,000 clones, 93% of them singletons. Sequenced material: peripheral blood, taken after pregnancy. These receptors came from a female donor in good health, enrolled as a control in a pregnancy study. Each CDR3 is given with its conserved first and last residue. A D gene is named only where the DNA matches it firmly. Size values are once, few and many counts, or a class for expanded clones, and some rows have none.

j_gene: TRBJ2-3; v_gene: TRBV19; abundance: .; d_gene: .; len: 14; CDR3nt: TGTGCCAGTAGTATTAGGACAGTCACAGATACGCAGTATTTT; CDR3aa: CASSIRTVTDTQYF
j_gene: TRBJ1-1; v_gene: TRBV6-1; abundance: .; d_gene: TRBD1; len: 8; CDR3nt: TGTGCCAGCACTGGACAGGTCTTT; CDR3aa: CASTGQVF
j_gene: TRBJ2-5; v_gene: TRBV29-1; abundance: .; d_gene: TRBD2; len: 14; CDR3nt: TGCAGCGTTGAAGGGACTAGCGGGGTGTGGGCCCAGTACTTC; CDR3aa: CSVEGTSGVWAQYF
j_gene: TRBJ1-5; v_gene: TRBV7-8; abundance: .; d_gene: .; len: 16; CDR3nt: TGTGCCAGCAGCTTAGGGGGCAGGAATAGCAATCAGCCCCAGCATTTT; CDR3aa: CASSLGGRNSNQPQHF
j_gene: TRBJ1-1; v_gene: TRBV27; abundance: .; d_gene: .; len: 16; CDR3nt: TGTGCCAGCAGTTTAACCGCGGATTGGTTGAACACTGAAGCTTTCTTT; CDR3aa: CASSLTADWLNTEAFF
j_gene: TRBJ1-1; v_gene: TRBV7-8; abundance: .; d_gene: TRBD1; len: 17; CDR3nt: TGTGCCAGCAGCTTAGGGTACAGGGGGCCTAGGAACACTGAAGCTTTCTTT; CDR3aa: CASSLGYRGPRNTEAFF
j_gene: TRBJ2-5; v_gene: TRBV5-6; abundance: .; d_gene: TRBD1; len: 17; CDR3nt: TGTGCCAGCAGCCCAACGACGACAGGGGAGTACCAAGAGACCCAGTACTTC; CDR3aa: CASSPTTTGEYQETQYF
j_gene: TRBJ1-4; v_gene: TRBV4-1; abundance: .; d_gene: .; len: 16; CDR3nt: TGCGCCAGCAGCCAAGATCGGGGGGGCGTTAATGAAAAACTGTTTTTT; CDR3aa: CASSQDRGGVNEKLFF
j_gene: TRBJ1-2; v_gene: TRBV5-4; abundance: .; d_gene: .; len: 13; CDR3nt: TGTGCCAGCAGCCCTCAGGGCAGGGTCGGCTACACCTTC; CDR3aa: CASSPQGRVGYTF
j_gene: TRBJ2-7; v_gene: TRBV7-2; abundance: .; d_gene: TRBD2; len: 15; CDR3nt: TGTGCCAGCAGCTTAGCGGGCGGGAGGGCCGCGGAGCAGTACTTC; CDR3aa: CASSLAGGRAAEQYF
j_gene: TRBJ2-2; v_gene: TRBV27; abundance: once; d_gene: TRBD2; len: 15; CDR3nt: TGTGCCAGCAGTTTTCGGACTAGTGCGGCCGGGGAGCTGTTTTTT; CDR3aa: CASSFRTSAAGELFF
j_gene: TRBJ2-5; v_gene: TRBV7-3; abundance: .; d_gene: .; len: 14; CDR3nt: TGTGCCAGCAGCTTAGGGTCAGCGGGCGAGACCCAGTACTTC; CDR3aa: CASSLGSAGETQYF
j_gene: TRBJ2-5; v_gene: TRBV30; abundance: once; d_gene: TRBD2; len: 15; CDR3nt: TGTGCCTGGAACAGGGCGGGAGGGGGACGAGAGACCCAGTACTTC; CDR3aa: CAWNRAGGGRETQYF
j_gene: TRBJ1-3; v_gene: TRBV5-6; abundance: .; d_gene: .; len: 15; CDR3nt: TGTGCCAGCAGCCGCGGTTGGACAACTGGAAACACCATATATTTT; CDR3aa: CASSRGWTTGNTIYF
j_gene: TRBJ2-2; v_gene: TRBV5-1; abundance: once; d_gene: TRBD1; len: 16; CDR3nt: TGCGCCAGCAACCCCGACAGGGTCAAAGTCACCGGGGAGCTGTTTTTT; CDR3aa: CASNPDRVKVTGELFF
j_gene: TRBJ2-5; v_gene: TRBV18; abundance: .; d_gene: .; len: 16; CDR3nt: TGTGCCAGCTCAACAAGCGGAAGCTCCGAATGGGAGACCCAGTACTTC; CDR3aa: CASSTSGSSEWETQYF
j_gene: TRBJ2-7; v_gene: TRBV4-1; abundance: .; d_gene: TRBD2; len: 15; CDR3nt: TGCGCCAGCAGCCAAGGGGGCGGGAGGGGGTACGAGCAGTACTTC; CDR3aa: CASSQGGGRGYEQYF
j_gene: TRBJ1-6; v_gene: TRBV11-2; abundance: .; d_gene: TRBD1; len: 15; CDR3nt: TGTGCCAGCAGCTTAGTCGGGACAGGGGGTTCACCCCTCCACTTT; CDR3aa: CASSLVGTGGSPLHF
j_gene: TRBJ1-2; v_gene: TRBV4-1; abundance: .; d_gene: .; len: 15; CDR3nt: TGCGCCAGCAGCCTACGTCTGGGGAGTAACTATGGCTACACCTTC; CDR3aa: CASSLRLGSNYGYTF
j_gene: TRBJ2-3; v_gene: TRBV28; abundance: .; d_gene: TRBD2; len: 16; CDR3nt: TGTGCCAGCAGCTGGGAACTAGCGGGAGGCGCTGATACGCAGTATTTT; CDR3aa: CASSWELAGGADTQYF
j_gene: TRBJ2-5; v_gene: TRBV4-1; abundance: .; d_gene: .; len: 16; CDR3nt: TGCGCCAGCAGCCAAGAACGCGGGACGGTAAAAGAGACCCAGTACTTC; CDR3aa: CASSQERGTVKETQYF
j_gene: TRBJ2-7; v_gene: TRBV27; abundance: .; d_gene: .; len: 15; CDR3nt: TGTGCCAGCAGTGACCCGGCCTCAGGAATATACGAGCAGTACTTC; CDR3aa: CASSDPASGIYEQYF
j_gene: TRBJ1-2; v_gene: TRBV7-2; abundance: once; d_gene: TRBD1; len: 15; CDR3nt: TGTGCCAGCAGCGGAGGGACAGGGGTTGTCTATGGCTACACCTTC; CDR3aa: CASSGGTGVVYGYTF
j_gene: TRBJ2-7; v_gene: TRBV7-8; abundance: .; d_gene: .; len: 15; CDR3nt: TGTGCCAGCAGCCCCGGGGGGATACAGGGAAGAGAGCAGTACTTC; CDR3aa: CASSPGGIQGREQYF
j_gene: TRBJ1-2; v_gene: TRBV5-1; abundance: .; d_gene: .; len: 13; CDR3nt: TGCGCCAGCAGCCCGGTGAATAACTATGGCTACACCTTC; CDR3aa: CASSPVNNYGYTF
j_gene: TRBJ2-1; v_gene: TRBV5-1; abundance: .; d_gene: TRBD2; len: 15; CDR3nt: TGCGCCAGCAGAAAACCGGGACTAGCGGGGTATGAGCAGTTCTTC; CDR3aa: CASRKPGLAGYEQFF
j_gene: TRBJ2-7; v_gene: TRBV6-5; abundance: .; d_gene: .; len: 13; CDR3nt: TGTGCCAGCAGTCGGACATTCTCCTACGAGCAGTACTTC; CDR3aa: CASSRTFSYEQYF